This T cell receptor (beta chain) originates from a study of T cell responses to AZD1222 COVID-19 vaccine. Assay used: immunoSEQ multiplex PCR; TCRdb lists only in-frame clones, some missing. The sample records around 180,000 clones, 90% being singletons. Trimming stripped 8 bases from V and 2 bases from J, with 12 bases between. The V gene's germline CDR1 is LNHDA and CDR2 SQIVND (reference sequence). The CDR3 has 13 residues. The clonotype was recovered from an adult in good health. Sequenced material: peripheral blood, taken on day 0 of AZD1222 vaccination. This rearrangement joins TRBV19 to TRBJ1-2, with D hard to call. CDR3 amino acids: CASRARGNYGYTF. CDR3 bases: TGTGCCAGTCGCGCGAGAGGGAACTATGGCTACACCTTC.